The 32 T cell receptor beta chains reported below all come from one sample, sequenced in a study of graft-versus-host responses after intestinal transplantation. The assay was immunoSEQ multiplex PCR, and TCRdb's table has in-frame clones only and misses some. This table holds around 20,000 clones, about nine tenths found once. The sequenced sample was PBMCs, obtained approximately 370 days after transplant. These receptors all come from a human patient who received an intestinal transplant, so some T cells may come from the graft donor.

V usage is TRBV12-5 and J usage is TRBJ2-7; 10 nucleotides line up with TRBD1. The ends lost 3 bases at V and 7 bases at J; junction bases unmatched: 24. Germline loops: CDR1 LGHNT, CDR2 FRNRAP. This CDR3 is built from 20 residues. CDR3 DNA: TGTGCTAGTGGTTTCACATTGGGAACAGAGACGGACAGGGGGGACTCAGAGCAGTACTTC. As protein: CASGFTLGTETDRGDSEQYF.

The rearrangement links TRBV11-2 to TRBJ2-3; 9 bases map to TRBD2. The CDR3 runs to 14 residues. Germline V gene lookup returns CDR1 SGHAT and CDR2 FQNNGV. V trimming: 8 bases; J trimming: 1 base; junction bases outside the gene matches: 4. The CDR3 DNA reads as TGTGCCAGCCAACGGACTAGCGGCACAGATACGCAGTATTTT. Its protein is CASQRTSGTDTQYF.

The chain links TRBV28 to TRBJ1-4; 7 nucleotides match TRBD1. Germline CDR1 MDHEN, CDR2 SYDVKM. V lost 7 bases, J lost 1 base, and 3 bases stayed unmatched. CDR3 length equals 14 residues. The DNA of the CDR3 is TGTGCCAGCACAGGGGGGGTAACTAATGAAAAACTGTTTTTT. Translating gives CASTGGVTNEKLFF.

V gene TRBV2 combines with J gene TRBJ2-7; 9 bases are shared with TRBD2. The V gene end was trimmed by 2 bases and the J gene end by 6 bases; junction bases not matched to a gene: 14. The germline V gene has CDR1 SNHLY and CDR2 FYNNEI. The CDR3 loop spans 17 amino acids. The CDR3 nucleotides read TGTGCCAGCAGTGAAAGGTGGTCTAGCGGGATCCTAGGCGAGCAGTACTTC. Translating it yields CASSERWSSGILGEQYF.

V gene TRBV18 combines with J gene TRBJ2-7; D is possibly TRBD2 (5 bases). Germline assignment: CDR1 KGHSH and CDR2 LQKENI. V dropped 2 bases and J dropped 0 bases, with 11 bases sitting between them. CDR3 size: 15 residues. CDR3 nucleotide sequence: TGTGCCAGCTCACCATTGAGCGGTTTCTCCTACGAGCAGTACTTC. It translates to CASSPLSGFSYEQYF.

The V call is TRBV7-8, the J call TRBJ2-7; D unresolved. Looked up from germline, CDR1 is SGHVS and CDR2 is FQNEAQ. Trimming stripped 0 bases from V and 2 bases from J, with 2 bases between. The CDR3 contains 12 residues. In DNA, the CDR3 is TGTGCCAGCAGCTTAGCCACCTACGAGCAGTACTTC. Amino acids: CASSLATYEQYF.

The V gene is TRBV6-5, the J gene TRBJ2-5; D uncertain. Germline CDR1 reads MNHEY; CDR2 reads SVGAGI. V dropped 0 bases and J dropped 5 bases, with 7 bases sitting between them. The CDR3 extends over 13 amino acids. This chain's CDR3 is CASSYSGRETQYF. DNA for the CDR3: TGTGCCAGCAGTTACTCTGGCAGGGAGACCCAGTACTTC.

This chain joins TRBV5-1 and TRBJ1-1; no clear D. Between the trimmed V and J ends, which lost 0 bases and 3 bases, there was a span of 15 bases. The CDR3 sequence is 16 residues long. In germline, CDR1 is SGHRS, CDR2 YFSETQ. The CDR3: CASSLEGRGKDTEAFF. CDR3 in DNA: TGCGCCAGCAGCTTGGAGGGCCGCGGCAAAGACACTGAAGCTTTCTTT.

CDR3 coding DNA: TGTGCCAGCAGCTTAGGGCTGGGGAACACTGAAGCTTTCTTT. This sequence encodes CASSLGLGNTEAFF. V and J are TRBV7-9 and TRBJ1-1; D gene unclear. The length of the CDR3 is 14 residues. V gave up 1 base and J gave up 1 base, with 7 bases separating them. Germline V lookup: CDR1 SEHNR, CDR2 FQNEAQ (reference sequence).

CDR3 sequence reads: CASSYGTLAGIYEQYF. CDR3 in DNA: TGTGCCAGCAGTTACGGGACCCTAGCGGGAATCTACGAGCAGTACTTC. The chain couples TRBV6-5 to TRBJ2-7, with 9 bases fitting TRBD2. CDR1 MNHEY and CDR2 SVGAGI come from the germline V gene. The CDR3 spans 16 residues. V lost 2 bases, J lost 3 bases, and 8 bases stayed unmatched.

The CDR3 DNA follows: TGTGCCACCAGCAGAGGGCTCACCCGGGGACAGGGGGAGACCCAGTACTTC. Its translation: CATSRGLTRGQGETQYF. The rearrangement links TRBV15 to TRBJ2-5; TRBD1 aligns across 10 bases. The CDR3 has 17 amino acids. V lost 1 base, J lost 5 bases, and 10 bases stayed unmatched. From germline, CDR1 is LNHNV and CDR2 YYDKDF (reference sequence). Looking up the rest from reference TRBV15 and TRBJ2-5 gives the full variable domain: DAMVIQNPRYQVTQFGKPVTLSCSQTLNHNVMYWYQQKSSQAPKLLFHYYDKDFNNEADTPDNFQSRRPNTSFCFLDIRSPGLGDTAMYLCATSRGLTRGQGETQYFGPGTRLLVL.

CDR3 sequence reads: CASSLTSSEDEQYF. The CDR3 DNA reads as TGCGCCAGCAGCCTGACTAGCTCAGAGGACGAGCAGTACTTC. The J gene is TRBJ2-7, the V gene TRBV5-1; TRBD2 matches at 7 bases. The germline gives CDR1 SGHRS, CDR2 YFSETQ. There are 14 residues in the CDR3. V lost 4 bases, J lost 5 bases, and 9 bases stayed unmatched.

The V gene is TRBV21-1, the J gene TRBJ1-5. TRBV21-1 represents a pseudogene. The CDR3 covers 14 residues. The CDR3 DNA reads as TGTGCCAGCAGCAAATCCCCCTCCTATCAGCCCCAGCATTTT. Protein sequence: CASSKSPSYQPQHF.

This clone has a handful of counts. The chain has TRBV7-8 and TRBJ2-7; maybe TRBD1 (6 bases). Germline V gene sequence: CDR1 SGHVS, CDR2 FQNEAQ. This CDR3 contains 13 residues. V was clipped by 5 bases and J by 3 bases, with 11 bases between them. CDR3 region: CASSARTDYEQYF. The CDR3 nucleotides read TGTGCCAGCAGCGCCCGGACAGACTACGAGCAGTACTTC.

This sequence joins TRBV29-1 and TRBJ2-1, with D unclear. Trimming took off 3 bases at V and 0 bases at J, with 9 bases between the two ends. CDR1 is SQVTM, CDR2 ANQGSEA, per germline. The CDR3 runs to 14 residues. Here the CDR3 reads CSVDGVSSYNEQFF. CDR3 sequence (DNA): TGCAGCGTTGATGGTGTTTCCTCCTACAATGAGCAGTTCTTC.

In this sample, this clone turned up once. V and J are TRBV4-1 and TRBJ2-4; 11 bases are shared with TRBD2. V was pared by 2 bases and J by 0 bases, with 6 bases of the junction left unmatched. This CDR3 region has 18 residues. The germline V gene encodes CDR1 MGHRA and CDR2 YSYEKL. In DNA, the CDR3 is TGCGCCAGCAGCCAATTTCTAGCGGGAGGTCTAGCCAAAAACATTCAGTACTTC. It yields the protein CASSQFLAGGLAKNIQYF.

This chain connects TRBV6-4 to TRBJ2-1; 11 positions match TRBD2. The CDR3 consists of 16 residues. J gave up 4 bases and V 0 bases, and 2 bases lay outside the gene matches. Germline V gene sequence: CDR1 MRHNA, CDR2 SNTAGT. CDR3 loop: CASSDSASGGYNEQFF. In DNA form, the CDR3 reads TGTGCCAGCAGTGACTCGGCTAGCGGGGGGTACAATGAGCAGTTCTTC.

This clone was seen a handful of times. Written as DNA, the CDR3 is TGTGCCAGCAGCCCCCTCCCCGCGGCGGAGCAGTTCTTC. The encoded protein is CASSPLPAAEQFF. The rearrangement joins TRBV11-2 to TRBJ2-1; D is unresolved. Looked up from germline, CDR1 is SGHAT and CDR2 is FQNNGV. Trimming took off 5 bases at V and 10 bases at J, with 15 bases between the two ends. The CDR3 has 13 amino acids.

On this clone itself: In the same sample, other DNA sequences code for this CDR3. V usage is TRBV4-1 and J usage is TRBJ2-4, with D tentatively TRBD1 (7 bases). Germline V gene sequence: CDR1 MGHRA, CDR2 YSYEKL. This CDR3 is 20 amino acids long. With 3 bases removed from V and 0 bases from J, the gap between germline ends came to 24 bases. The CDR3 sequence: CASSQEGRGRLGLAKNIQYF. CDR3 nucleotides: TGCGCCAGCAGCCAGGAGGGCAGGGGGAGACTGGGCCTAGCCAAAAACATTCAGTACTTC.

In its sample, this clone was seen once. The chain uses TRBV7-9 and TRBJ2-2, with 7 nucleotides matching TRBD1. V lost 4 bases, J lost 5 bases, and 16 bases stayed unmatched. Looked up from germline, CDR1 is SEHNR and CDR2 is FQNEAQ (reference sequence). This CDR3 region has 18 residues. CDR3 sequence: CASSYTGTVGFLTGELFF. CDR3 bases: TGTGCCAGCAGCTACACCGGGACAGTAGGTTTTCTAACCGGGGAGCTGTTTTTT.

J is TRBJ2-2 and V is TRBV4-1; D is possibly TRBD1 or TRBD2 (5 bases each). This CDR3 comprises 13 residues. Germline V lookup: CDR1 MGHRA, CDR2 YSYEKL. Trimming removed 3 bases from V and 5 bases from J, with 7 bases in between. DNA for the CDR3: TGCGCCAGCAGCCAGGGGGAGACCGGGGAGCTGTTTTTT. The encoded protein is CASSQGETGELFF.

The chain combines TRBV7-9 with TRBJ1-3; perhaps TRBD1 as D (6 bases). The germline gives CDR1 SEHNR, CDR2 FQNEAQ (reference sequence). Trimming shortened V by 5 bases and J by 2 bases, and 13 bases separated the two germline ends. The CDR3 sequence is 15 residues long. The DNA for the CDR3 is TGTGCCAGCAGCGGACGCAGGGGAACTGGAAACACCATATATTTT. It yields the protein CASSGRRGTGNTIYF.

CDR3 DNA: TGTGCCACCTTGACAGGGAGGTCCGGGGCCAACGTCCTGACTTTC. Residues: CATLTGRSGANVLTF. V gene TRBV28 combines with J gene TRBJ2-6; D perhaps matches TRBD1 (7 bases). V was cut by 10 bases and J by 4 bases, with 17 bases left in between. This CDR3 comprises 15 residues. In germline, CDR1 is MDHEN, CDR2 SYDVKM.

The chain carries TRBV4-1 and TRBJ2-1, with 8 positions matching TRBD2. There are 18 residues in the CDR3. Per germline, CDR1 MGHRA and CDR2 YSYEKL. V gave up 0 bases and J gave up 2 bases; unmatched junction bases: 9. DNA of the CDR3: TGCGCCAGCAGCCAAGATCTTCGACTAGCGCACCCCTACAATGAGCAGTTCTTC. It encodes CASSQDLRLAHPYNEQFF.

On this clone: One end of the junction varies from germline; a read error may be responsible. The chain carries TRBV7-3 and TRBJ2-2; TRBD2 is a possible D gene (6 bases). The CDR3 consists of 15 residues. From germline, CDR1 is SGHTA and CDR2 FQGTGA. The CDR3 nucleotides are TGTGCCAGCAGCCTAACTACGGGAGCCACCGGGGAGCTGTTTTTT. Its protein is CASSLTTGATGELFF.

This clone occurred a few times. This chain uses TRBV6-1 with TRBJ2-5, with a tentative D call TRBD1 (5 bases). This CDR3 comprises 16 residues. V was pared by 3 bases and J by 3 bases, with 17 bases between. Germline lookup yields CDR1 MNHNS and CDR2 SASEGT. The CDR3 DNA reads TGTGCCAGCAGTGATCTCGTGGGGAAAGGGGAAGAGACCCAGTACTTC. Translated, it gives CASSDLVGKGEETQYF.

This chain uses TRBV6-1 with TRBJ2-4, with D uncertain. Germline values: CDR1 MNHNS, CDR2 SASEGT. CDR3 length equals 15 residues. The V end lost 0 bases, the J end lost 8 bases, and 14 bases lay between the germline ends. The CDR3, as DNA: TGTGCCAGCAGTGAAGCGGGCGCAGGCTCACACATTCAGTACTTC. Residues: CASSEAGAGSHIQYF.

The chain has TRBV11-2 and TRBJ2-7, with D possibly TRBD2 on 6 matching bases. Deletions cut 5 bases from V and 2 bases from J, with 16 bases between. Germline V gives CDR1 SGHAT, CDR2 FQNNGV. This CDR3 is built from 15 residues. CDR3 loop: CASSPLVREAYEQYF. The CDR3 DNA reads as TGTGCCAGCAGCCCCCTAGTGCGGGAAGCCTACGAGCAGTACTTC.

The chain couples TRBV4-1 to TRBJ1-1, with D uncertain. Trimming cost V 1 base and J 1 base, with 10 bases left between them. This CDR3 has 15 amino acids. CDR1 is MGHRA and CDR2 is YSYEKL in the germline V gene. The CDR3 DNA follows: TGCGCCAGCAGCCAAGTCGGCTCCAAGAACACTGAAGCTTTCTTT. Residues: CASSQVGSKNTEAFF.

This clone was counted only a few times. The chain uses TRBV2 and TRBJ2-7, with 10 nucleotides matching TRBD1. Germline V gene data show CDR1 as SNHLY and CDR2 as FYNNEI. The CDR3 contains 13 residues. With V trimmed by 6 bases and J by 12 bases, 11 bases remained unmatched. This chain's CDR3 is CASSLSGQGRGYF. In nucleotides, the CDR3 is TGTGCCAGCAGCCTCTCGGGACAGGGGCGGGGGTACTTC.

This clone was counted a few times. The rearrangement uses TRBV6-6 and TRBJ2-7; 9 positions match TRBD1. CDR1 is MNHNY and CDR2 is SVGAGI in the germline V gene (reference sequence). With 5 bases clipped from V and 0 bases from J, the junction kept 8 bases outside the gene matches. The CDR3 length is 16 residues. The CDR3 DNA is TGTGCCAGCAGTCAACAGGGGGCGACGAGCTCCTACGAGCAGTACTTC. It encodes CASSQQGATSSYEQYF.

This clone came up once. The rearrangement joins TRBV5-1 to TRBJ2-7; 12 bases fit TRBD2. The CDR3 length is 15 residues. Germline-derived CDR1 and CDR2 are SGHRS and YFSETQ. Trimming at V came to 4 bases and at J to 2 bases, leaving 4 bases not matched to a gene. CDR3: CASSQGLAGPYEQYF. The CDR3 DNA sequence: TGCGCCAGCAGCCAAGGACTAGCGGGACCCTACGAGCAGTACTTC.